The source of this T cell receptor beta chain is a study of cytomegalovirus exposure and HLA in healthy donors. PCR involved 60 Vbeta and 13 Jbeta primers. This table comes from immunoSEQ multiplex PCR, and its TCRdb copy is limited to in-frame clones, with some not included. The sample holds about 160,000 clones, 75% seen once. CDR1 and CDR2 from the germline V gene are SGHTA and FQGNSA. CDR3 length equals 11 residues. This clone was seen once. The germline gene is not matched at one end of the junction; a read error may be the cause. The sequencing input was PBMCs. This sequence originates from a woman between 50 and 59 years old in good health and CMV-seropositive. J is TRBJ2-1 and V is TRBV7-2; no clear D gene. The CDR3 sequence: CASSRRNEQLF. CDR3 sequence (DNA): TGTGCCAGCAGCAGGAGAAATGAGCAGCTCTTC.